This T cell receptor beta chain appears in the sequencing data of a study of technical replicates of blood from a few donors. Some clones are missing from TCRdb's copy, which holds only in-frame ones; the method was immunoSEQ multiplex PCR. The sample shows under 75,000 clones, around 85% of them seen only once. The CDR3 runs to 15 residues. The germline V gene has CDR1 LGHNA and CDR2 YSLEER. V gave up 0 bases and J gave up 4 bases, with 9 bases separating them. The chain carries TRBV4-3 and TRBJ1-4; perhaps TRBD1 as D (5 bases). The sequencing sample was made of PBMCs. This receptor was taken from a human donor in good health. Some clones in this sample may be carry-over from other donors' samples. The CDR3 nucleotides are TGCGCCAGCAGCCAAGATGCAGGGAATAATGAAAAACTGTTTTTT. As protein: CASSQDAGNNEKLFF.